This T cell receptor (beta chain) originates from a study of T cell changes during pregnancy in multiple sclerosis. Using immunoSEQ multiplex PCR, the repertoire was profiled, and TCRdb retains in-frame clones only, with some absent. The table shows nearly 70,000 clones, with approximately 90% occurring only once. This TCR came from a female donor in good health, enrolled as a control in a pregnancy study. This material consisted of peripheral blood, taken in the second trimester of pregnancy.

This CDR3 reads CASSDGQGPRGAQHF. CDR3 nucleotide sequence: TGTGCCAGCAGTGACGGACAGGGCCCTCGAGGGGCCCAGCATTTT. The V and J genes are TRBV6-1 and TRBJ1-5, with 8 bases fitting TRBD1. The ends lost 3 bases at V and 11 bases at J; junction bases unmatched: 12. The length of the CDR3 is 15 residues. Per germline, CDR1 MNHNS and CDR2 SASEGT.